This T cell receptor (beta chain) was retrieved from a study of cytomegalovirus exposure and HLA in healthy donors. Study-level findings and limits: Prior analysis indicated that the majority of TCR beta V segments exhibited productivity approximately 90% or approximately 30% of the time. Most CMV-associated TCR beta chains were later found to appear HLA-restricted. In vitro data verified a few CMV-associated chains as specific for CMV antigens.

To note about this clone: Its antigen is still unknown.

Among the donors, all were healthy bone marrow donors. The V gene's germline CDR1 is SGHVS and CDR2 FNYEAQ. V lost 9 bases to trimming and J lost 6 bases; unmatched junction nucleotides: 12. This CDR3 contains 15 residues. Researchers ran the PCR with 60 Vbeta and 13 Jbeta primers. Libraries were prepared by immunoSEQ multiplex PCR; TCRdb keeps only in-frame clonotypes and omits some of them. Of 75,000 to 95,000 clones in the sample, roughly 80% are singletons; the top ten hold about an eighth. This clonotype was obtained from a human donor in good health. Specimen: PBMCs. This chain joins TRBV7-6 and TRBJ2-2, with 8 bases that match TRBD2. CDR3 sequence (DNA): TGTGCCAGTGCGCTTGCGCGGGGGGCCGCCGGGGAGCTGTTTTTT. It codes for CASALARGAAGELFF.